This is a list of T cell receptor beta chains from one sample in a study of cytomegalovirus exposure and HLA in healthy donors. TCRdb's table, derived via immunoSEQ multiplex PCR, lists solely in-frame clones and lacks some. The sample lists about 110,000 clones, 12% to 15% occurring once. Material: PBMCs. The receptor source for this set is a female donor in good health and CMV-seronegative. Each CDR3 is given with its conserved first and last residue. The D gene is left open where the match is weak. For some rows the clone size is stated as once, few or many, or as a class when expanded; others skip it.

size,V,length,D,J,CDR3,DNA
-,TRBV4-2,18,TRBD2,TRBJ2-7,CASSQDSSLAGAPYEQYF,TGTGCCAGCAGCCAAGATAGTTCGCTAGCGGGAGCCCCCTACGAGCAGTACTTC
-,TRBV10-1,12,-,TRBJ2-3,CASSIGPDTQYF,TGCGCCAGCTCTATTGGGCCAGATACGCAGTATTTT
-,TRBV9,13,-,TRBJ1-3,CASGGLSGNTIYF,TGTGCCAGCGGTGGGCTGTCTGGAAACACCATATATTTT
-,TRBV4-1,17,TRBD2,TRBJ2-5,CASSQGTATSGQETQYF,TGCGCCAGCAGCCAAGGAACCGCGACTAGCGGGCAAGAGACCCAGTACTTC
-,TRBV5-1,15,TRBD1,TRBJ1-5,CASAQGAGGNQPQHF,TGCGCCAGCGCGCAGGGGGCTGGCGGAAATCAGCCCCAGCATTTT
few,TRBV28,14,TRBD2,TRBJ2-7,CASSYVGEGGEQYF,TGTGCCAGCAGTTATGTGGGGGAGGGCGGGGAGCAGTACTTC
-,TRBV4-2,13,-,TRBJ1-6,CASSLSRGETLHF,TGTGCCAGCAGCCTATCTCGGGGGGAAACCCTCCACTTT
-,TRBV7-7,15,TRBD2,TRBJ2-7,CASSDSGSGSYEQYF,TGTGCTAGCAGCGATAGCGGGAGCGGCTCCTACGAGCAGTACTTC
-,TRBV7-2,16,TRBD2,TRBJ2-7,CASSLPPSGRAGEQYF,TGTGCCAGCAGCTTACCGCCTAGCGGGAGGGCGGGCGAGCAGTACTTC
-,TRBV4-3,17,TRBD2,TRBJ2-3,CASSQEESGGATDTQYF,TGCGCCAGCAGCCAAGAGGAAAGCGGGGGGGCCACAGATACGCAGTATTTT
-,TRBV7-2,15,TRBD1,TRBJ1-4,CASSPRQGGREKLFF,TGTGCCAGCAGCCCCAGACAGGGAGGTCGGGAAAAACTGTTTTTT
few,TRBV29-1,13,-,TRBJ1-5,CSVGLGGRGPQHF,TGCAGCGTTGGGTTGGGCGGGCGCGGGCCCCAGCATTTT
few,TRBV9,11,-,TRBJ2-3,CASSRGDTQYF,TGTGCCAGCAGCAGGGGAGATACGCAGTATTTT
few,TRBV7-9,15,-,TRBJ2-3,CASSSAGMRADTQYF,TGTGCCAGCAGCTCCGCGGGGATGAGGGCAGATACGCAGTATTTT
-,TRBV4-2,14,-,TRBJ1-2,CASSQGGRSYGYTF,TGTGCCAGCAGCCAAGGTGGGAGATCCTATGGCTACACCTTC
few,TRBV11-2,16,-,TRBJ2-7,CASRSLRGRAPYEQYF,TGTGCCAGCAGATCCTTACGAGGCAGGGCGCCCTACGAGCAGTACTTC
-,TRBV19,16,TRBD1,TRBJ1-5,CASTIGQGRGNQPQHF,TGTGCCAGCACCATCGGACAGGGGAGAGGGAATCAGCCCCAGCATTTT
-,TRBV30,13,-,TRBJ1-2,CAWIGARNARFTF,TGTGCCTGGATCGGCGCCAGGAATGCCCGATTCACCTTC
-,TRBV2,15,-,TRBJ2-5,CASSLGLYLQETQYF,TGTGCCAGCAGCCTTGGGCTCTACCTACAAGAGACCCAGTACTTC
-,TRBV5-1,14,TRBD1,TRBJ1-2,CASSVDGTAYGYTF,TGCGCCAGCAGCGTAGACGGGACAGCCTATGGCTACACCTTC
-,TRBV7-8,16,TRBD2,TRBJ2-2,CASSVAGGGSSGELFF,TGTGCCAGCAGCGTAGCTGGGGGGGGGAGTTCCGGGGAGCTGTTTTTT
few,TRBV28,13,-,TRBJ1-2,CASSPGQIYGYTF,TGTGCCAGCAGTCCCGGACAGATCTATGGCTACACCTTC
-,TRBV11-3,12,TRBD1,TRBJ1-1,CASSFRQGKAFF,TGTGCCAGCAGCTTCCGACAGGGCAAAGCTTTCTTT
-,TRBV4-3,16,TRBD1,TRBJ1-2,CASSHEQGPGVRGYTF,TGCGCCAGCAGCCATGAACAGGGGCCCGGTGTAAGGGGCTACACCTTC
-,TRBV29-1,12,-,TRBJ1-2,CSVGEGSYGYTF,TGCAGCGTTGGGGAGGGGTCCTATGGCTACACCTTC
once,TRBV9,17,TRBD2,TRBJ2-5,CASSVVGLAREGETQYF,TGTGCCAGCAGCGTAGTTGGACTAGCGCGTGAGGGAGAGACCCAGTACTTC
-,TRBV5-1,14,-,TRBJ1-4,CASSTGQINEKLFF,TGCGCCAGCAGCACCGGACAGATTAATGAAAAACTGTTTTTT
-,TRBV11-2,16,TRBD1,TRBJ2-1,CASSSRDRWLGNEQFF,TGTGCCAGCAGCTCCAGGGACAGGTGGTTAGGGAATGAGCAGTTCTTC
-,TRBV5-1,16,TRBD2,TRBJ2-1,CASRLTSGSSYNEQFF,TGCGCCAGCAGGCTGACTAGCGGTAGCTCCTACAATGAGCAGTTCTTC
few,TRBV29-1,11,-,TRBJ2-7,CSVEHSYEQYF,TGCAGCGTTGAACACAGCTACGAGCAGTACTTC
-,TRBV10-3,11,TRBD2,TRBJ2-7,CASERGGEQYF,TGTGCCTCGGAGCGGGGAGGGGAGCAGTACTTC
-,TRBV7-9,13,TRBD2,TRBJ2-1,CAGAGAGDNEQFF,TGTGCCGGAGCGGGAGCGGGTGACAATGAGCAGTTCTTC
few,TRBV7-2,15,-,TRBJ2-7,CASSSIGGALDEQYF,TGTGCCAGCAGCTCAATCGGGGGTGCCCTTGACGAGCAGTACTTC
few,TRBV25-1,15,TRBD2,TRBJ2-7,CASSDGPAGMYEQYF,TGTGCCAGCAGTGACGGCCCAGCGGGGATGTACGAGCAGTACTTC
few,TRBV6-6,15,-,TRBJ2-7,CASGGGGSYRYEQYF,TGTGCCAGCGGGGGCGGGGGCTCCTACCGGTACGAGCAGTACTTC
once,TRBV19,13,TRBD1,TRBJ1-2,CASSIPGQYGYTF,TGTGCCAGTAGTATACCGGGACAGTATGGCTACACCTTC
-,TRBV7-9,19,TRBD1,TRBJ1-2,CASSPPGGRGSYSGYGYTF,TGTGCCAGCAGCCCTCCCGGCGGCAGGGGGTCGTACTCCGGCTATGGCTACACCTTC
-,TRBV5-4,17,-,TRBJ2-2,CASSFIGGPLNTGELFF,TGTGCCAGCAGCTTTATCGGGGGACCGTTAAACACCGGGGAGCTGTTTTTT
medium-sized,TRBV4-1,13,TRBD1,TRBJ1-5,CASSQAQGQPQHF,TGCGCCAGCAGCCAAGCACAGGGGCAGCCCCAGCATTTT
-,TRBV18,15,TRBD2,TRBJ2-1,CASSLLRRETDEQFF,TGTGCCAGCTCACTTCTCCGGCGGGAGACGGATGAGCAGTTCTTC
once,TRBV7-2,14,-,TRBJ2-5,CASSFQLGVETQYF,TGTGCCAGCAGCTTTCAGCTAGGGGTCGAGACCCAGTACTTC
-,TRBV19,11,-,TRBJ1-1,CASTRETEAFF,TGTGCCAGTACAAGGGAGACTGAAGCTTTCTTT
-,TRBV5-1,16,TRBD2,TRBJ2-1,CASSLSSGRAPNEQFF,TGCGCCAGCAGCCTCTCTAGCGGGAGGGCCCCCAATGAGCAGTTCTTC
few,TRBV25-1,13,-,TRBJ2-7,CASSEWAPYEQYF,TGTGCCAGCAGTGAATGGGCCCCCTACGAGCAGTACTTC
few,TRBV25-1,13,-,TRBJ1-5,CASSDTGTQPQHF,TGTGCCAGCAGTGATACAGGGACTCAGCCCCAGCATTTT
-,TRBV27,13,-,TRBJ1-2,CASSPRGDYGYTF,TGTGCCAGCAGCCCCAGGGGAGACTATGGCTACACCTTC
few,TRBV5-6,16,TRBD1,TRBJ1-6,CASSHGQGTYNSPLHF,TGTGCCAGCAGCCATGGACAGGGGACCTATAATTCACCCCTCCACTTT
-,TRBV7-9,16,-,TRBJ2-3,CASSLAGSRDGDTQYF,TGTGCCAGCAGCTTAGCAGGGTCCAGGGATGGCGATACGCAGTATTTT
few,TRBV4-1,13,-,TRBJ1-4,CASSQPQGEKLFF,TGCGCCAGCAGCCAACCCCAGGGAGAAAAACTGTTTTTT
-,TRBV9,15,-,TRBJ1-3,CASSVTEGTGNTIYF,TGTGCCAGCAGCGTAACGGAGGGAACTGGAAACACCATATATTTT
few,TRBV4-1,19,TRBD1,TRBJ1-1,CASSHPARPGQGGNTEAFF,TGCGCCAGCAGCCACCCCGCGAGGCCGGGACAGGGGGGGAACACTGAAGCTTTCTTT
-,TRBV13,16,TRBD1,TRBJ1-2,CASSEGVQGANYGYTF,TGTGCCAGCAGCGAGGGGGTGCAGGGGGCTAACTATGGCTACACCTTC
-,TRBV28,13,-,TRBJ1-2,CASSPGGGYGYTF,TGTGCCAGCAGTCCCGGGGGGGGCTATGGCTACACCTTC
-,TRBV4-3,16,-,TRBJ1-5,CASSQDITGSNQPQHF,TGCGCCAGCAGCCAAGACATTACAGGGTCCAATCAGCCCCAGCATTTT
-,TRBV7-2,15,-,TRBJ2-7,CASSLGGHSSYEQYF,TGTGCCAGCAGCTTAGGGGGCCATAGCTCCTACGAGCAGTACTTC
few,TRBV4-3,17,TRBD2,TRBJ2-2,CASSQDIRASGTGELFF,TGCGCCAGCAGCCAAGATATACGGGCTAGCGGCACCGGGGAGCTGTTTTTT
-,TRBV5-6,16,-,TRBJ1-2,CASSRALGAGDYGYTF,TGTGCCAGCAGCCGTGCCCTAGGGGCAGGTGACTATGGCTACACCTTC
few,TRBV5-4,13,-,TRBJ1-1,CASSWELGAEAFF,TGTGCCAGCAGCTGGGAGTTAGGCGCTGAAGCTTTCTTT
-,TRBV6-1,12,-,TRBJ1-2,CAGTTESYGYTF,TGTGCCGGCACCACAGAGTCCTATGGCTACACCTTC
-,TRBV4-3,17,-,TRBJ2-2,CASSQDLEIPSTGELFF,TGCGCCAGCAGCCAAGATCTTGAGATCCCTAGCACCGGGGAGCTGTTTTTT